Following are 21 T cell receptor beta chains from one sample sequenced in a study of naive and memory T cell subsets. Ligated cDNA underwent four rounds of PCR with nested alpha and beta constant region primers and SP2. MiXCR was run by TCRdb on the 5' RACE reads, yielding one entry per CDR3 protein. The profile covers 55,000 to 65,000 distinct CDR3 sequences, with more than 6% appearing a single time and less than 20% taken by the ten largest. An oligonucleotide containing a UMI was ligated to the 3' end of TCR cDNA. Receptors originate from a female donor in good health.

In this sample, this clonotype turned up a few times. V is TRBV9 and J is TRBJ2-7; TRBD1 matches 8 bases. The CDR3 is 14 residues long. V shed 4 bases and J 8 bases; nucleotides not matched to a gene: 11. Germline loops: CDR1 SGDLS, CDR2 YYNGEE. The CDR3 spells CASSPYGQGKKQYF. DNA for the CDR3: TGTGCCAGCAGCCCCTACGGACAGGGAAAGAAGCAGTACTTC. Full variable domain (outside the CDR3, taken from reference TRBV9 and TRBJ2-7): DSGVTQTPKHLITATGQRVTLRCSPRSGDLSVYWYQQSLDQGLQFLIQYYNGEERAKGNILERFSAQQFPDLHSELNLSSLELGDSALYFCASSPYGQGKKQYFGPGTRLTVT.

The CDR3 reads CASSRTSGGFGNEQFF. The CDR3 DNA reads TGTGCCAGCAGTCGGACTAGCGGGGGGTTTGGTAATGAGCAGTTCTTC. V is TRBV6-2 or TRBV6-3 and J is TRBJ2-1, with TRBD2 matching 14 bases. V was clipped by 5 bases and J by 7 bases; unmatched bases: 7. This CDR3 spans 16 amino acids. Per germline, CDR1 MNHEY and CDR2 SVGEGT.

This clonotype was recorded a few times. The CDR3 protein is CASFFGLASSTDTQYF. The CDR3 nucleotides are TGTGCCAGCTTTTTCGGGCTAGCGTCTAGCACAGATACGCAGTATTTT. The gene calls are TRBV6-1 and TRBJ2-3, with D maybe TRBD2 (6 bases). The length of the CDR3 is 16 residues. V dropped 8 bases and J dropped 0 bases, with 18 bases sitting between them. CDR1 and CDR2 from the germline V gene are MNHNS and SASEGT.

The chain combines TRBV19 with TRBJ1-1, with D hard to call. Trimming shortened V by 2 bases and J by 4 bases, and 8 bases separated the two germline ends. The germline V gene has CDR1 LNHDA and CDR2 SQIVND (reference sequence). The CDR3 sequence is 13 residues long. The CDR3 reads CASSIRSRTEAFF. The CDR3 bases are TGTGCCAGTAGTATACGATCCCGCACTGAAGCTTTCTTT. The entire variable domain, with the rest obtained from reference TRBV19 and TRBJ1-1, is as follows: DGGITQSPKYLFRKEGQNVTLSCEQNLNHDAMYWYRQDPGQGLRLIYYSQIVNDFQKGDIAEGYSVSREKKESFPLTVTSAQKNPTAFYLCASSIRSRTEAFFGQGTRLTVV.

In its sample, this clonotype was seen a few times. V is TRBV3-1 and J is TRBJ2-2; no clear D gene. With 2 bases removed from V and 6 bases from J, the gap between germline ends came to 16 bases. This CDR3 contains 16 residues. Germline values: CDR1 LGHDT, CDR2 YNNKEL (reference sequence). The CDR3 reads CASSQSTLRTAGELFF. CDR3 nucleotide sequence: TGTGCCAGCAGCCAAAGCACCCTTCGAACGGCCGGGGAGCTGTTTTTT.

This clonotype was observed at least ten times. The rearrangement links TRBV29-1 to TRBJ1-2; tentative D call: TRBD1 (5 bases). The CDR3 sequence is 13 residues long. Germline lookup yields CDR1 SQVTM and CDR2 ANQGSEA. The germline V and J ends were trimmed by 3 bases and 2 bases, with 10 bases remaining between them. In DNA form, the CDR3 reads TGCAGCGTTGATGCGGGGACGAACTATGGCTACACCTTC. Its translation is CSVDAGTNYGYTF.

This clonotype has at least ten counts. The J gene is TRBJ2-7, the V gene TRBV27, with D unresolved. Germline CDR1 reads MNHEY; CDR2 reads SMNVEV (reference sequence). V gave up 2 bases and J gave up 0 bases, with 8 bases separating them. The CDR3 covers 14 residues. CDR3 amino acids: CASSLRPASYEQYF. CDR3 sequence (DNA): TGTGCCAGCAGTTTACGTCCTGCCTCCTACGAGCAGTACTTC.

This clonotype was recorded many times. The chain is built from TRBV6-1 and TRBJ1-2, with D possibly being TRBD1 (6 bases). The CDR3 extends over 14 amino acids. V was trimmed by 6 bases and J by 4 bases, leaving 15 bases between them. Germline values: CDR1 MNHNS, CDR2 SASEGT. The CDR3 coding sequence is TGTGCCAGCAGCCATGAGGGGGGGCCCTATGGCTACACCTTC. This translates into CASSHEGGPYGYTF.

This clonotype was observed a few times. This chain links TRBV28 with TRBJ2-1; TRBD2 is a possible D gene (6 bases). Germline V gene lookup returns CDR1 MDHEN and CDR2 SYDVKM. The CDR3 extends over 14 amino acids. Trimming removed 5 bases from V and 8 bases from J, with 16 bases in between. The CDR3 nucleotides read TGTGCCAGCAGTCATCGTGGAGGGGCACATGAGCAGTTCTTC. Translation gives CASSHRGGAHEQFF.

J is TRBJ2-5 and V is TRBV2, with 7 bases aligning to TRBD1. The CDR3 is 13 amino acids. The germline CDR1 and CDR2 sequences are SNHLY and FYNNEI. The ends lost 7 bases at V and 1 base at J; junction bases unmatched: 3. In nucleotides, the CDR3 is TGTGCCAGCAAGGGGACAGCCCAAGAGACCCAGTACTTC. It translates to CASKGTAQETQYF.

V gene TRBV5-6 combines with J gene TRBJ2-5, with a weak D call TRBD2 (5 bases). The CDR3 runs to 11 residues. CDR1 is SGHDT and CDR2 is YYEEEE in the germline V gene. V shed 4 bases and J shed 10 bases, with 11 bases lying between them. CDR3 nucleotides: TGTGCCAGCAGCCGGGGAGTGGGCCAGTACTTC. Translating gives CASSRGVGQYF.

On this clonotype: A junction boundary mismatches the germline segment, possibly from a read error. The CDR3 is CASRGTTSGGAGNVQFF. DNA for the CDR3: TGTGCCAGCAGGGGTACGACTAGCGGGGGGGCTGGCAATGTGCAGTTCTTC. The V call is TRBV6-6, the J call TRBJ2-1, with 14 bases fitting TRBD2. Germline V gene sequence: CDR1 MNHNY, CDR2 SVGAGI (reference sequence). CDR3 length: 17 amino acids.

In this sample, this clonotype turned up a few times. V is TRBV28 and J is TRBJ2-1, with TRBD2 matching 8 bases. CDR1 is MDHEN and CDR2 is SYDVKM in the germline V gene. V shed 2 bases and J 0 bases; nucleotides not matched to a gene: 3. The CDR3 length is 16 residues. CDR3 loop: CASSLRREVSYNEQFF. CDR3 sequence (DNA): TGTGCCAGCAGTTTAAGGCGGGAGGTCTCCTACAATGAGCAGTTCTTC.

This clonotype was seen many times. The rearrangement links TRBV20-1 to TRBJ2-5; 8 bases agree with TRBD2. The CDR3 runs to 14 residues. The germline V gene has CDR1 DFQATT and CDR2 SNEGSKA (reference sequence). After removal of 6 bases from V and 5 bases from J, the junction contained 11 bases not matched to a gene. CDR3 sequence (DNA): TGCAGTGCCCAGTCGGGGGGGCTTTTGGAGACCCAGTACTTC. Its translation is CSAQSGGLLETQYF.

The V call is TRBV5-1, the J call TRBJ2-5; 8 positions match TRBD2. Germline V gene lookup returns CDR1 SGHRS and CDR2 YFSETQ. The CDR3 spans 16 residues. V lost 2 bases to trimming and J lost 3 bases; unmatched junction nucleotides: 9. The CDR3 region has the DNA TGCGCCAGCAGCTTAGGAGCCAGCGGGGGAGAAGAGACCCAGTACTTC. Amino acid sequence: CASSLGASGGEETQYF.

This clonotype was observed a few times. The chain combines TRBV7-9 with TRBJ1-2, with D perhaps matching TRBD1 (6 bases). Trimming took off 5 bases at V and 4 bases at J, with 11 bases between the two ends. The CDR3 runs 13 residues. The germline CDR1 and CDR2 sequences are SEHNR and FQNEAQ (reference sequence). This CDR3 is CASSPMDSYGYTF. In DNA, the CDR3 is TGTGCCAGCAGCCCGATGGACAGCTATGGCTACACCTTC.

This clonotype was seen only a few times. The chain combines TRBV12-3 or TRBV12-4 with TRBJ2-7, with D perhaps assigned TRBD1 or TRBD2 (5 bases each). Trimming cost V 6 bases and J 2 bases, with 8 bases left between them. The CDR3 runs to 12 residues. In DNA, the CDR3 is TGTGCCAGCAGGGGGGACGCCTACGAGCAGTACTTC. Translated, it gives CASRGDAYEQYF.

This clonotype was detected many times. The J gene is TRBJ2-1, the V gene TRBV11-2; D is unresolved. Germline V gives CDR1 SGHAT, CDR2 FQNNGV. V dropped 5 bases and J dropped 4 bases, with 12 bases sitting between them. CDR3 length: 14 amino acids. The CDR3 region is CASSLNNAYNEQFF. The DNA for the CDR3 is TGTGCCAGCAGCCTTAATAACGCGTACAATGAGCAGTTCTTC.

The table lists this clonotype with a few counts. The V gene is TRBV5-1, the J gene TRBJ2-1; D is unclear. The germline V gene encodes CDR1 SGHRS and CDR2 YFSETQ. Trimming pared 5 bases from V and 8 bases from J, leaving 23 bases between. The CDR3 extends over 16 amino acids. The chain's CDR3 is CASRVPRGWQNDEQFF. The CDR3 DNA is TGCGCCAGCAGAGTCCCCAGAGGTTGGCAAAACGATGAGCAGTTCTTC. The entire variable domain, with the rest obtained from reference TRBV5-1 and TRBJ2-1, is as follows: KAGVTQTPRYLIKTRGQQVTLSCSPISGHRSVSWYQQTPGQGLQFLFEYFSETQRNKGNFPGRFSGRQFSNSRSEMNVSTLELGDSALYLCASRVPRGWQNDEQFFGPGTRLTVL.

At least ten counts were recorded for this clonotype. The DNA for the CDR3 is TGTGCCAGTAGTATGACAGCGACCCTCTACAATGAGCAGTTCTTC. Its translation is CASSMTATLYNEQFF. The chain uses TRBV19 and TRBJ2-1, with a tentative D call TRBD1 (5 bases). CDR3 length equals 15 residues. With 3 bases removed from V and 3 bases from J, the gap between germline ends came to 12 bases. CDR1 and CDR2 from the germline V gene are LNHDA and SQIVND (reference sequence).

This clonotype was found many times. This chain uses TRBV6-2 or TRBV6-3 with TRBJ1-1; D not resolved. This CDR3 comprises 13 residues. Trimming took 0 bases from V and 6 from J, leaving 8 bases between them. Germline CDR1 is MNHEY and CDR2 is SVGEGT. The CDR3 region has the DNA TGTGCCAGCAGTTACTCGGCCGTGGCTGAAGCTTTCTTT. Protein sequence: CASSYSAVAEAFF.